This TCR beta chain was retrieved from a study of blood T cell repertoires in COVID-19. Study details: The origin of the acute and convalescent COVID-19 samples was the United States, Italy and Spain. Sources were T cells, B-cell-depleted T cells, or PBMCs; the material itself was cDNA or gDNA.

Authors' analysis steps: Researchers report that nucleated cell counts were estimated from reference gene primer amplification. Sequencing was performed with immunoSEQ multiplex PCR; in TCRdb, only in-frame clones are kept and a portion is missing. From that table come the V and J calls and clone size; the DNA was used to work out D and trimming. The repertoire consists of some 150,000 clones, with roughly nine tenths occurring once and the leading ten covering about 4%. The receptor comes from a woman aged 55-75 years with active or convalescent COVID-19. Sequencing was carried out using peripheral blood.

Written as DNA, the CDR3 is TGTGCCAGCAGCCTGAGGGCAACTAATGAAAAACTGTTTTTT. It translates to CASSLRATNEKLFF. The chain has TRBV7-2 and TRBJ1-4; no clear D. The germline V gene has CDR1 SGHTA and CDR2 FQGNSA. The CDR3 covers 14 residues. With 5 bases removed from V and 0 bases from J, the gap between germline ends came to 7 bases.